The 13 T cell receptor beta chains below were found in one sample sequenced in a study of Tregs in tolerant kidney transplant recipients. Sequencing used immunoSEQ multiplex PCR; TCRdb keeps in-frame clones, though not all of them. This table holds approximately 260,000 clones, roughly 80% found once. The sample consisted of CD4+ T cells from blood. Every receptor here comes from a human donor in good health.

This chain joins TRBV19 and TRBJ2-1; TRBD2 matches at 8 bases. The CDR3 loop spans 16 amino acids. Germline V gives CDR1 LNHDA, CDR2 SQIVND (reference sequence). With 5 bases clipped from V and 0 bases from J, the junction kept 6 bases outside the gene matches. In nucleotides, the CDR3 is TGTGCCAGTAGTCCCATAGCGGGGAGCTCCTACAATGAGCAGTTCTTC. Translation gives CASSPIAGSSYNEQFF. The variable domain in full, with the rest retrieved from reference TRBV19 and TRBJ2-1, is DGGITQSPKYLFRKEGQNVTLSCEQNLNHDAMYWYRQDPGQGLRLIYYSQIVNDFQKGDIAEGYSVSREKKESFPLTVTSAQKNPTAFYLCASSPIAGSSYNEQFFGPGTRLTVL.

The chain is built from TRBV27 and TRBJ1-6; D is undetermined. Germline V CDR1 and CDR2: MNHEY, SMNVEV (reference sequence). The CDR3 contains 14 residues. V was trimmed by 5 bases and J by 7 bases, leaving 12 bases between them. Written as DNA, the CDR3 is TGTGCCAGCAGTCCCCCCGCCGGGAATTCACCCCTCCACTTT. Translation: CASSPPAGNSPLHF.

The DNA for the CDR3 is TGTGCCAGCAGCCCCGGGACTAGCCAAGAGACCCAGTACTTC. It encodes CASSPGTSQETQYF. This rearrangement joins TRBV2 to TRBJ2-5; 8 bases match TRBD2. The germline V gene encodes CDR1 SNHLY and CDR2 FYNNEI. The CDR3 loop spans 14 amino acids. V was pared by 6 bases and J by 1 base, with 4 bases of the junction left unmatched.

The gene calls are TRBV4-2 and TRBJ2-1, with a tentative D call TRBD1 (6 bases). Trimming removed 0 bases from V and 0 bases from J, with 12 bases in between. The CDR3 consists of 17 residues. Germline loops: CDR1 LGHNA, CDR2 YNFKEQ. Here the CDR3 DNA reads TGTGCCAGCAGCCAAGATCGGGGCAGGGGCTCCTACAATGAGCAGTTCTTC. Translation: CASSQDRGRGSYNEQFF.

The J gene is TRBJ2-5, the V gene TRBV5-4; TRBD2 agrees at 10 bases. The CDR3 runs 16 residues. Germline V lookup: CDR1 SGHNT, CDR2 YYREEE (reference sequence). Germline trimming cut 0 bases from V and 11 bases from J; bases unmatched to any gene: 13. The CDR3: CASSLDIALAGREQYF. The CDR3 bases are TGTGCCAGCAGCTTGGATATTGCACTAGCGGGAAGGGAGCAGTACTTC.

This clone was seen just once. V is TRBV18 and J is TRBJ2-1; 9 nucleotides match TRBD1. Per the germline V gene, CDR1 is KGHSH and CDR2 is LQKENI. The CDR3 has 14 amino acids. Trimming cost V 4 bases and J 5 bases; bases outside gene matches: 3. CDR3 residues: CASSQGQGDNEQFF. In DNA, the CDR3 is TGTGCCAGCTCACAGGGACAGGGCGACAATGAGCAGTTCTTC.

This chain uses TRBV6-5 with TRBJ1-2; D ambiguous. Looked up from germline, CDR1 is MNHEY and CDR2 is SVGAGI. This CDR3 has 12 residues. Trimming pared 8 bases from V and 5 bases from J, leaving 12 bases between. CDR3 sequence reads: CASQEGRYGYTF. CDR3 sequence (DNA): TGTGCCAGCCAGGAAGGGAGATATGGCTACACCTTC.

This chain joins TRBV6-5 and TRBJ2-5, with TRBD2 matching 7 bases. Germline V lookup: CDR1 MNHEY, CDR2 SVGAGI. The CDR3 runs 14 residues. J lost 2 bases, V lost 6 bases, and 6 bases had no gene match. The CDR3 sequence is CASRLGLVQETQYF. The CDR3, as DNA: TGTGCCAGCAGACTCGGACTAGTTCAAGAGACCCAGTACTTC.

V usage is TRBV9 and J usage is TRBJ2-4; TRBD1 matches at 8 bases. Trimming took 4 bases from V and 0 from J; bases not matched to a gene: 9. CDR1 is SGDLS and CDR2 is YYNGEE in the germline V gene. The CDR3 has 17 residues. DNA of the CDR3: TGTGCCAGCAGCCCCCGGGGACAGGTGGAAGCCAAAAACATTCAGTACTTC. Translation gives CASSPRGQVEAKNIQYF.

This clone came up a few times. The gene calls are TRBV6-5 and TRBJ2-1; D may be TRBD2 (5 bases). Germline CDR1 and CDR2: MNHEY and SVGAGI. V lost 6 bases to trimming and J lost 0 bases, with 12 bases between them. The CDR3 is 15 residues long. CDR3 DNA: TGTGCCAGCAGCCAACCCGGGAACTCCTACAATGAGCAGTTCTTC. This gives the protein CASSQPGNSYNEQFF.

The chain links TRBV6-1 to TRBJ2-5, with D possibly matching TRBD1 (6 bases). The better agreement between TRBJ2-7 and the DNA end casts doubt on the J call. Germline V CDR1 and CDR2: MNHNS, SASEGT. The CDR3 sequence is 15 residues long. The CDR3, as DNA: TGTGCCAGCAGCTCCCCGGCAGGGGCTGTCTACGAGCAGTACTTC. As protein: CASSSPAGAVYEQYF.

V gene TRBV9 combines with J gene TRBJ2-5; TRBD1 agrees at 10 bases. The J call could be wrong; TRBJ2-7 is a better fit for the DNA end. CDR3 length equals 15 residues. Looked up from germline, CDR1 is SGDLS and CDR2 is YYNGEE. The CDR3 DNA follows: TGTGCCAGCAGCGTAGTGCGGGACAGGGGACACGAGCAGTACTTC. It yields the protein CASSVVRDRGHEQYF.

The V and J genes are TRBV5-4 and TRBJ2-3; 8 positions match TRBD1. Germline values: CDR1 SGHNT, CDR2 YYREEE (reference sequence). V trimming: 0 bases; J trimming: 1 base; junction bases outside the gene matches: 10. CDR3 length: 18 amino acids. The CDR3 region is CASSLGQGARIGTDTQYF. In nucleotides, the CDR3 is TGTGCCAGCAGCTTGGGGCAGGGGGCGCGTATCGGCACAGATACGCAGTATTTT.